This TCR beta chain was found in a study of T-cell reconstitution after alpha-beta-depleted transplantation in children. Comment on this clonotype: Its antigen is still unknown.

Study observations and caveats: Surviving recipient cells, namely T cells and thymic progenitors, were the source of high day-60 TCRbeta diversity in some patients. Once a year had passed after transplant, T-cell counts and diversity came mostly from newly produced T cells.

After removal of 7 bases from V and 0 bases from J, the junction contained 11 bases not matched to a gene. This CDR3 has 17 residues. Germline V lookup: CDR1 MNHNS, CDR2 SASEGT. TCRbeta library preparation incorporated unique molecular identifiers. TCRdb redid the calling of the PCR reads with MiXCR, one entry per CDR3 protein. The profile shows fewer than 700,000 distinct CDR3 sequences, 10% to 15% of them singletons. The rearrangement uses TRBV6-1 and TRBJ2-1; 8 nucleotides match TRBD2. The TCR was taken from a male patient younger than 18 who had a stem cell transplant for acute myeloid leukemia, so the T cells may come from the graft donor. The sequenced sample was PBMCs, mostly from graft donor cells, obtained 360 days after TCRalphabeta/CD19-depleted stem cell transplant. The CDR3 DNA is TGTGCCAGCACCCTTCTACCCGGGACTAGCTCCTACAATGAGCAGTTCTTC. It specifies CASTLLPGTSSYNEQFF.